This T cell receptor beta chain came from a study of cytomegalovirus exposure and HLA in healthy donors. In the study overall: In terms of ancestry, the Caucasian-associated cluster contained roughly 80% of the 350 to 450 genotyped donors. Whole-study findings and limits: Sequencing depth across donors, presence/absence analyses assumed, was roughly uniform. The investigators catalogued about 170 TCR beta chains as cytomegalovirus-associated.

A word on this clone: No antigen is known for it.

The study ran its PCR with 60 Vbeta and 13 Jbeta primers. Profiled with immunoSEQ multiplex PCR; TCRdb holds only in-frame clones, not every one. Found here are about 160,000 clones; the top ten clones hold 1.3%. The clonotype originates from a woman aged 55-69 years in good health and CMV-seronegative. The specimen sequenced was PBMCs.

The CDR3 loop reads CASSPGRGMGEQFF. The CDR3, as DNA: TGTGCCAGCAGCCCCGGGAGGGGTATGGGTGAGCAGTTCTTC. This sequence joins TRBV6-6 and TRBJ2-1; TRBD2 matches at 8 bases. V gave up 6 bases and J gave up 9 bases; unmatched junction bases: 10. Germline CDR1 is MNHNY and CDR2 is SVGAGI (reference sequence). The CDR3 runs to 14 residues.